The 20 T cell receptor beta chains below all came from one sample that was sequenced in a study of response to subunit inactivated influenza vaccine. TCRdb passed the RT-PCR reads through MiXCR, listing each CDR3 protein once. This table has 560,000 or so distinct CDR3 sequences, roughly 8.2% appearing once. Sequences were derived from PBMCs from blood, sampled roughly 24 months after vaccination. The receptors shown here come from a man aged 45-69 years who received an inactivated influenza vaccine.

This clonotype was recorded a few times. V gene TRBV5-1 combines with J gene TRBJ2-2, with no clear D. Germline V gene lookup returns CDR1 SGHRS and CDR2 YFSETQ. Trimming cost V 0 bases and J 3 bases, with 9 bases left between them. The CDR3 consists of 15 residues. CDR3 bases: TGCGCCAGCAGCTTGGTGTCAGGATACACCGGGGAGCTGTTTTTT. It is translated as CASSLVSGYTGELFF.

This clonotype was recorded many times. The chain is built from TRBV20-1 and TRBJ1-1; D unresolved. Germline CDR1 DFQATT, CDR2 SNEGSKA (reference sequence). This CDR3 contains 14 residues. V was clipped by 0 bases and J by 3 bases, with 11 bases between them. The CDR3 loop is CSAREMGIYTEAFF. The CDR3 DNA sequence: TGCAGTGCTAGAGAAATGGGCATTTACACTGAAGCTTTCTTT.

This clonotype was found many times. The gene calls are TRBV2 and TRBJ2-1, with 7 bases that match TRBD2. The CDR3 loop spans 11 amino acids. With V trimmed by 11 bases and J by 15 bases, 13 bases remained unmatched. The germline V gene has CDR1 SNHLY and CDR2 FYNNEI. CDR3 coding DNA: TGTGCCGCAACAAAGGGAGGGAGTCTGTTCTTC. Translating it yields CAATKGGSLFF.

The chain joins TRBV6-5 to TRBJ2-2; 8 bases agree with TRBD1. V gave up 2 bases and J gave up 3 bases; unmatched junction bases: 8. CDR3 size: 17 residues. Germline CDR1 reads MNHEY; CDR2 reads SVGAGI. In DNA form, the CDR3 reads TGTGCCAGCAGTTACGTGGAGGGACAGGCTTACACCGGGGAGCTGTTTTTT. Its translation: CASSYVEGQAYTGELFF.

This clonotype was found many times. The V gene is TRBV29-1, the J gene TRBJ2-1; 7 bases match TRBD1. This CDR3 is built from 13 residues. The ends lost 7 bases at V and 5 bases at J; junction bases unmatched: 8. Germline CDR1 SQVTM, CDR2 ANQGSEA. The CDR3 is CSGGFGQDNEQFF. As DNA, the CDR3 is TGCAGCGGGGGGTTCGGACAGGACAATGAGCAGTTCTTC.

This clonotype was picked up many times. This chain joins TRBV29-1 and TRBJ2-2; D call uncertain. The ends were cut back, 7 bases at V and 0 bases at J, with 15 bases in the middle. The CDR3 covers 15 residues. Germline CDR1 SQVTM, CDR2 ANQGSEA. The CDR3 loop reads CSAGLGQSNTGELFF. The CDR3 DNA sequence: TGCAGCGCCGGGTTAGGGCAGTCGAACACCGGGGAGCTGTTTTTT.

This clonotype was recorded a few times. The chain couples TRBV4-2 to TRBJ2-2; TRBD2 might be the D (6 bases). The CDR3 is made up of 17 amino acids. Trimming stripped 0 bases from V and 1 base from J, with 12 bases between. The V gene's germline CDR1 is LGHNA and CDR2 YNFKEQ. CDR3 sequence reads: CASSQDSQGGNTGELFF. In DNA form, the CDR3 reads TGTGCCAGCAGCCAAGATTCCCAGGGAGGGAACACCGGGGAGCTGTTTTTT.

A few counts support this clonotype. V gene TRBV6-2 or TRBV6-3 combines with J gene TRBJ2-7, with TRBD1 identical over 7 bases. The V gene's germline CDR1 is MNHEY and CDR2 SVGEGT. The V gene end was trimmed by 7 bases and the J gene end by 2 bases; junction bases not matched to a gene: 2. This CDR3 spans 12 amino acids. CDR3 residues: CASNRGPYEQYF. CDR3 nucleotide sequence: TGTGCCAGCAACAGGGGTCCCTACGAGCAGTACTTC.

The chain links TRBV6-5 to TRBJ1-2; D remains ambiguous. Germline V lookup: CDR1 MNHEY, CDR2 SVGAGI. This CDR3 contains 14 residues. Deletions cut 2 bases from V and 1 base from J, with 8 bases between. As DNA, the CDR3 is TGTGCCAGCAGTTACGCCAATATTAACTATGGCTACACCTTC. Protein sequence: CASSYANINYGYTF.

There are many counts of this clonotype. The chain is built from TRBV20-1 and TRBJ2-7; unclear D gene. Per the germline V gene, CDR1 is DFQATT and CDR2 is SNEGSKA (reference sequence). Between the trimmed V and J ends, which lost 3 bases and 6 bases, there was a span of 6 bases. The CDR3 has 10 amino acids. The CDR3 DNA reads as TGCAGTGCTAGTCGGTCCGAGCAGTACTTC. Translating gives CSASRSEQYF.

This clonotype was seen ten or more times. The V gene is TRBV6-2 or TRBV6-3, the J gene TRBJ1-5; D might be TRBD1 (5 bases). The germline gives CDR1 MNHEY, CDR2 SVGEGT. The CDR3 length is 15 residues. The V end was cut by 6 bases, the J end by 6 bases, with 18 bases between. CDR3 amino acids: CASRPGRRGGQPQHF. Here the CDR3 DNA reads TGTGCCAGCAGACCGGGACGGCGGGGAGGTCAGCCCCAGCATTTT.

This chain connects TRBV24-1 to TRBJ2-1; 14 nucleotides agree with TRBD2. CDR1 is KGHDR, CDR2 SFDVKD, per germline. V lost 6 bases to trimming and J lost 6 bases; unmatched junction nucleotides: 6. The CDR3 sequence is 16 residues long. CDR3 amino acids: CATSSRLAGGFNEQFF. CDR3 nucleotides: TGTGCCACCAGTTCCAGACTAGCGGGAGGGTTCAATGAGCAGTTCTTC.

This clonotype came up a few times. The chain joins TRBV30 to TRBJ1-4, with D maybe TRBD1 (6 bases). V dropped 5 bases and J dropped 5 bases, with 9 bases sitting between them. Germline CDR1 reads GTSNPN; CDR2 reads SVGIG (reference sequence). The CDR3 is 12 amino acids. The CDR3 DNA follows: TGTGCCTGGGGACAGTACAATGAAAAACTGTTTTTT. This gives the protein CAWGQYNEKLFF.

CDR3 nucleotides: TGTGCCAGCTCACCCTCCCGGGGGTTCGAGCAGTACTTC. Amino acid sequence: CASSPSRGFEQYF. The chain employs TRBV18 and TRBJ2-7; tentative D call: TRBD2 (6 bases). The CDR3 is made up of 13 amino acids. Germline loops: CDR1 KGHSH, CDR2 LQKENI. V lost 3 bases, J lost 6 bases, and 12 bases lay in between.

This clonotype was seen ten or more times. The V call is TRBV5-1, the J call TRBJ2-3, with 10 nucleotides matching TRBD1. Looked up from germline, CDR1 is SGHRS and CDR2 is YFSETQ. V lost 1 base, J lost 6 bases, and 5 bases stayed unmatched. CDR3 length: 15 amino acids. The CDR3 DNA reads as TGCGCCAGCAGCTTGAGGGACAGGGGCTCCGATACGCAGTATTTT. It encodes CASSLRDRGSDTQYF.

This clonotype has a count of ten or more. The genes are TRBV20-1 and TRBJ2-3; 7 bases line up with TRBD2. CDR1 DFQATT and CDR2 SNEGSKA come from the germline V gene (reference sequence). This CDR3 region has 13 residues. Trimming cost V 7 bases and J 1 base; bases outside gene matches: 5. The CDR3 DNA is TGCAGTGGAGTCCTAGCGGGCACAGATACGCAGTATTTT. Translating gives CSGVLAGTDTQYF.

The chain joins TRBV20-1 to TRBJ1-2; TRBD1 is a possible D gene (6 bases). Per germline, CDR1 DFQATT and CDR2 SNEGSKA (reference sequence). The CDR3 loop spans 15 amino acids. V lost 2 bases, J lost 1 base, and 14 bases lay in between. The CDR3 sequence is CSARPRGGVNYGYTF. The CDR3 coding sequence is TGCAGTGCTAGACCGCGAGGGGGAGTTAACTATGGCTACACCTTC.

There are a few counts of this clonotype. J is TRBJ2-5 and V is TRBV20-1, with a tentative D call TRBD1 (5 bases). The CDR3 is made up of 13 amino acids. Germline values: CDR1 DFQATT, CDR2 SNEGSKA (reference sequence). Trimming stripped 6 bases from V and 5 bases from J, with 16 bases between. Written as DNA, the CDR3 is TGCAGTGCAATCCCCGTATGGGGCGAGACCCAGTACTTC. Amino acids: CSAIPVWGETQYF.

This chain uses TRBV11-2 with TRBJ2-7, with unresolved D. Germline-derived CDR1 and CDR2 are SGHAT and FQNNGV. CDR3 length equals 15 residues. Trimming cost V 1 base and J 5 bases, with 15 bases left between them. CDR3: CASSLGRTVVNEQYF. Written as DNA, the CDR3 is TGTGCCAGCAGCTTAGGCCGGACGGTCGTGAACGAGCAGTACTTC.

This clonotype was recorded many times. The genes are TRBV2 and TRBJ2-1; 11 nucleotides align to TRBD2. The germline V gene encodes CDR1 SNHLY and CDR2 FYNNEI. The CDR3 runs to 15 residues. The J segment lost 5 bases and the V segment lost 5 bases, leaving 5 bases of the junction unmatched. The CDR3 DNA reads as TGTGCCAGCAGTTTTAGCGGGGGGGCTAACAATGAGCAGTTCTTC. It specifies CASSFSGGANNEQFF.